This T cell receptor beta chain was retrieved from a study of cytomegalovirus exposure and HLA in healthy donors. General study points: Reported results showed that the classifier diagnosed cytomegalovirus status with high specificity and sensitivity. A subsequent analysis found that TCR clusters from the first cohort also tended to co-occur in the 120 or so validation repertoires, with 90% to 95% of cluster scores above 0.

The CDR3 is 15 residues long. The V gene's germline CDR1 is SGHTA and CDR2 FQGNSA. The ends were cut back, 5 bases at V and 7 bases at J, with 17 bases in the middle. About this clone itself: Its specificity is unknown.

Libraries were prepared by immunoSEQ multiplex PCR; TCRdb keeps only in-frame clonotypes and omits some of them. The sample holds 82,000 or so clones; approximately 93% are singletons and the top ten take 0.55% to 0.8%. The sequenced material came from PBMCs. V is TRBV7-2 and J is TRBJ1-4; possibly TRBD1 for D (6 bases). The sequence was collected from a man younger than 35 in good health and CMV-seronegative. The CDR3 coding sequence is TGTGCCAGCAGCCGGGGTGGGGGCCGGGGTGAAAAACTGTTTTTT. This codes for CASSRGGGRGEKLFF.